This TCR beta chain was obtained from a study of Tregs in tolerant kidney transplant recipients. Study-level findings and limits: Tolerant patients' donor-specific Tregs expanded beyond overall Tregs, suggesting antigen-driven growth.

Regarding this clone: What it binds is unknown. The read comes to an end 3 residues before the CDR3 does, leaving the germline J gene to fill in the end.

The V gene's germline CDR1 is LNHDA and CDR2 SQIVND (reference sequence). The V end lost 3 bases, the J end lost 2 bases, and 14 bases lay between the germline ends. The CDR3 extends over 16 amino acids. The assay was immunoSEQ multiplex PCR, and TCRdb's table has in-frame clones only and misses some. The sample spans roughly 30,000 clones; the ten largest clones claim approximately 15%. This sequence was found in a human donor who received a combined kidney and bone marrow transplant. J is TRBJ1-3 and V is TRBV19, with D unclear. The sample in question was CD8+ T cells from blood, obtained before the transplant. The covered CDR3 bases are TGTGCCAGTAGTATGGTTTTATCAGATCCTGGAAACACC. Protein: CASSMVLSDPGNT. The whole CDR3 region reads CASSMVLSDPGNTIYF.